The TCR beta chain under discussion was sequenced for a study of CD8 T cells in Susac syndrome. This clonotype was detected once. V dropped 5 bases and J dropped 0; count of bases not matched to a gene: 6. Germline CDR1 LGHDT, CDR2 YNNKEL (reference sequence). This CDR3 spans 16 amino acids. Random hexamers were used to reverse transcribe about 0.5 to 1 ug of RNA. Amplification of TCR beta CDR3 used immunoSEQ multiplex PCR across 54 Vbeta and 13 Jbeta. TCRdb re-derived calls from the immunoSEQ multiplex PCR reads in MiXCR, one entry per CDR3 protein. The table lists approximately 180,000 distinct CDR3 sequences, around 95% of them singletons.

The source material was CD4+ T cells from PBMCs. The clonotype originates from a human donor with multiple sclerosis. The chain links TRBV3-1 to TRBJ2-1, with 8 bases lining up with TRBD2. CDR3 sequence (DNA): TGTGCCAGCAGCAGAGCGGGGGCTATCTCCTACAATGAGCAGTTCTTC. This translates into CASSRAGAISYNEQFF.